This T cell receptor (beta chain) was captured by sequencing in a study of a mutant IDH1 vaccine in newly diagnosed glioma. The time point: week 11, during vaccination. Topical imiquimod accompanied each vaccine dose, which consisted of 300 ug of mutant IDH1 20-mer peptide. Notes on this clone: Its antigen is currently unknown.

This CDR3 has 13 amino acids. V was pared by 7 bases and J by 7 bases, with 11 bases of the junction left unmatched. Germline loops: CDR1 GTSNPN, CDR2 SVGIG (reference sequence). Sequenced by immunoSEQ multiplex PCR; TCRdb stores in-frame clones only, minus some. The sample carries tens of thousands of clones, 80% recorded once. Regarding the study as a whole: Vaccine-induced responses were seen in approximately 93% of patients, spanning several MHC alleles. Pseudoprogression seemed unlinked to shifts in top peripheral T cell clonotypes.

The TCR comes from a man between 45 and 60 years old with glioma. The input for sequencing was PBMCs, taken from a glioma patient whose treatment included an IDH1 peptide vaccine. This chain connects TRBV30 to TRBJ1-2; 8 positions match TRBD1. CDR3 sequence (DNA): TGTGCCTCCACAGGGGGACTTAAATCTGGCTACACCTTC. This gives the protein CASTGGLKSGYTF. Combining the CDR3 with reference TRBV30 and TRBJ1-2 gives the whole variable domain SQTIHQWPATLVQPVGSPLSLECTVEGTSNPNLYWYRQAAGRGLQLLFYSVGIGQISSEVPQNLSASRPQDRQFILSSKKLLLSDSGFYLCASTGGLKSGYTFGSGTRLTVV.